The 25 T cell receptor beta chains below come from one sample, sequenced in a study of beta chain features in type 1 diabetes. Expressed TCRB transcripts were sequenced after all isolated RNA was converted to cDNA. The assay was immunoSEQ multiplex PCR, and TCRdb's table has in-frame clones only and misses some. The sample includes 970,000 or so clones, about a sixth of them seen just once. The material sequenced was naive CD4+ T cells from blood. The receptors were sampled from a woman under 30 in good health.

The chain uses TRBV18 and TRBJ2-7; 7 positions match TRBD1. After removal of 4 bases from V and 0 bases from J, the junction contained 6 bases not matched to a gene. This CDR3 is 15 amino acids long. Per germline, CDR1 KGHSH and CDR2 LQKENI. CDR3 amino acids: CASSRLGTASYEQYF. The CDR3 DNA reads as TGTGCCAGCTCACGATTAGGGACAGCCTCCTACGAGCAGTACTTC.

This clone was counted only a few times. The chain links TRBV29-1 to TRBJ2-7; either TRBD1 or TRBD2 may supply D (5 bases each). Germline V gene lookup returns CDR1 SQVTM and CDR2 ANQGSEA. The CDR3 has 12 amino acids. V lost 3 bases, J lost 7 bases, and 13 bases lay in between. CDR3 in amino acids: CSVDPGTGEQYF. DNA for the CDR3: TGCAGCGTTGATCCAGGGACGGGGGAGCAGTACTTC.

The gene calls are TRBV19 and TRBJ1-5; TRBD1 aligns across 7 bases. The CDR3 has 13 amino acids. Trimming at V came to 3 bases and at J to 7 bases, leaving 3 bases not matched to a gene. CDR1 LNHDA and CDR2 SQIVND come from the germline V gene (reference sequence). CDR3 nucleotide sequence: TGTGCCAGTAGTATCGACAGGGACCAGCCCCAGCATTTT. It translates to CASSIDRDQPQHF.

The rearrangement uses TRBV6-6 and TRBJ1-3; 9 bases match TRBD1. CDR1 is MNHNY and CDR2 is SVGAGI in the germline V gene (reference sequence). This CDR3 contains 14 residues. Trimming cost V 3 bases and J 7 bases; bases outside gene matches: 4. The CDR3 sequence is CASSYGQGSNTIYF. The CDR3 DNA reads TGTGCCAGCAGTTATGGACAGGGGAGTAACACCATATATTTT.

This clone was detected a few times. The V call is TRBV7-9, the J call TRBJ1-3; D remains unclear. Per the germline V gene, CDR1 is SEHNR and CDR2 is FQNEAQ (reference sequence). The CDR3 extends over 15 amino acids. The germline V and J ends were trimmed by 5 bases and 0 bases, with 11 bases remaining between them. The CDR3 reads CASSASLFSGNTIYF. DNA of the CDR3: TGTGCCAGCAGCGCGTCCCTTTTCTCTGGAAACACCATATATTTT.

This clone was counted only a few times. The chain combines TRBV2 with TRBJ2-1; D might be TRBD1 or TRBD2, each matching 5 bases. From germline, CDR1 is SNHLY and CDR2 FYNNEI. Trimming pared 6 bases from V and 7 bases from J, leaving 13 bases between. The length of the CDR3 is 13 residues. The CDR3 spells CASRDRDLNEQFF. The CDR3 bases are TGTGCCAGCAGAGACCGGGACCTGAATGAGCAGTTCTTC.

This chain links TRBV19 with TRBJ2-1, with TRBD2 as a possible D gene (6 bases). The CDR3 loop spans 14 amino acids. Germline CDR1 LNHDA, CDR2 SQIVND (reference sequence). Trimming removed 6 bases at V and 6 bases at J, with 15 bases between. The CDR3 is CASRVTSLLNEQFF. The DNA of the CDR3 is TGTGCCAGTAGAGTGACTAGTCTACTCAATGAGCAGTTCTTC.

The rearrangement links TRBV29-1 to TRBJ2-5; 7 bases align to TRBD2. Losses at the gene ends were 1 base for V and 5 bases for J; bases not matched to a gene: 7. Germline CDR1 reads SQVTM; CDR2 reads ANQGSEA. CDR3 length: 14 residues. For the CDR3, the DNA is TGCAGCGTTGAAGGGGGGGGTTCACGGGAGACCCAGTACTTC. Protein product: CSVEGGGSRETQYF. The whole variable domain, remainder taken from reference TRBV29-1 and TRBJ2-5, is SAVISQKPSRDICQRGTSLTIQCQVDSQVTMMFWYRQQPGQSLTLIATANQGSEATYESGFVIDKFPISRPNLTFSTLTVSNMSPEDSSIYLCSVEGGGSRETQYFGPGTRLLVL.

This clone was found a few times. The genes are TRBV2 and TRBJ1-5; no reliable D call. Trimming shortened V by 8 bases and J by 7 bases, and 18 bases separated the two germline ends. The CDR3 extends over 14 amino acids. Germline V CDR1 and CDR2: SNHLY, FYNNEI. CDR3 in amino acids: CASGLGQVGQPQHF. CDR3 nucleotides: TGTGCCAGCGGACTAGGGCAGGTCGGACAGCCCCAGCATTTT.

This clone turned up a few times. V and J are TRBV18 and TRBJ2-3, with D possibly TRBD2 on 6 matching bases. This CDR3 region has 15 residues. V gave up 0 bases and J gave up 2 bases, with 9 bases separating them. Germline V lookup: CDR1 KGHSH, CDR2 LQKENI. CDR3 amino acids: CASSPPVADTDTQYF. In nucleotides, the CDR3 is TGTGCCAGCTCACCACCGGTAGCGGACACAGATACGCAGTATTTT.

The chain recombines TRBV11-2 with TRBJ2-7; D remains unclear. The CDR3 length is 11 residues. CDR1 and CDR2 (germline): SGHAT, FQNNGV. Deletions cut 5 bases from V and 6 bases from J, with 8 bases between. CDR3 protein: CASSDFVEQYF. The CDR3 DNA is TGTGCCAGCAGCGACTTCGTCGAGCAGTACTTC.

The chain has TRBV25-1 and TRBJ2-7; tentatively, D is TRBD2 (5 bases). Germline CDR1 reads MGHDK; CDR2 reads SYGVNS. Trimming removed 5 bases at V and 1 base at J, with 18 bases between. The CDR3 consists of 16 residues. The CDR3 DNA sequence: TGTGCCAGCAGTCTCAGAGACTGGGGAGTTTCCTACGAGCAGTACTTC. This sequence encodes CASSLRDWGVSYEQYF.

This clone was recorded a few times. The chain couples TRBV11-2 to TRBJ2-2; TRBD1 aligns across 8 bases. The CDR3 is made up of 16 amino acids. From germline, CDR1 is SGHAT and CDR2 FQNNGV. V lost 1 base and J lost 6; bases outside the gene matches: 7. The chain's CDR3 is CASSLAGTGSPGELFF. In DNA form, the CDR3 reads TGTGCCAGCAGCTTAGCCGGGACAGGCTCCCCCGGGGAGCTGTTTTTT.

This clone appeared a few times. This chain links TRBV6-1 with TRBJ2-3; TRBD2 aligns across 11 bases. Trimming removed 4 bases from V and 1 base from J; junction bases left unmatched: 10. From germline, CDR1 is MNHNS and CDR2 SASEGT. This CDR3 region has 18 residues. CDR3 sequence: CASSGPHGTSGRTDTQYF. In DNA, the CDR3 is TGTGCCAGCAGTGGACCTCACGGGACTAGCGGACGCACAGATACGCAGTATTTT.

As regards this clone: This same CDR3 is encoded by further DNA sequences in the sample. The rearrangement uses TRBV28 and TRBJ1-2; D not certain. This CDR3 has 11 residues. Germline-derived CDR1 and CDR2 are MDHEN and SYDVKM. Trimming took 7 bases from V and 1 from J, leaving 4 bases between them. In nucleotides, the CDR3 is TGTGCCAGCACGGGTAACTATGGCTACACCTTC. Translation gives CASTGNYGYTF.

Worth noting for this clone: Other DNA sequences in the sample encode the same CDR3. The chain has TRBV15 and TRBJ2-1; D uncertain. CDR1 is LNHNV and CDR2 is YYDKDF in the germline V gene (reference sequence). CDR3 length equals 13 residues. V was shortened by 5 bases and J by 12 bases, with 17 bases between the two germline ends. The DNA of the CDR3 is TGTGCCACCAGCTCCCGGCGGTGGGCTGGGCAGTTCTTC. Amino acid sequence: CATSSRRWAGQFF.

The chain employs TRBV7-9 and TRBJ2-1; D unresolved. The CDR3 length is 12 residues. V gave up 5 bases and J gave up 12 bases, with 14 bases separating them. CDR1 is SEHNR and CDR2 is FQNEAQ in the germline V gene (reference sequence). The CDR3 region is CASSPIQLGQFF. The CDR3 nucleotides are TGTGCCAGCAGCCCGATACAGCTAGGGCAGTTCTTC.

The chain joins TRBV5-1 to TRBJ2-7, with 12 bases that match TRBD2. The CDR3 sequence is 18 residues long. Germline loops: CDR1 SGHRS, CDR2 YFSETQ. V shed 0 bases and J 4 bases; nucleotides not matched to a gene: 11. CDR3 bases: TGCGCCAGCAGCTTGGCCGGAGCTAGCGGGAGGGCCGCGTACGAGCAGTACTTC. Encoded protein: CASSLAGASGRAAYEQYF.

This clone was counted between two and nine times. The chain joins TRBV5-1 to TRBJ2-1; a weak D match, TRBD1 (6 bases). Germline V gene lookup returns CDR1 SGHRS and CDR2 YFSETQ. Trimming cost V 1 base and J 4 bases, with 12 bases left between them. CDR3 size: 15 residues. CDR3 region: CASSLLGTPYNEQFF. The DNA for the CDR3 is TGCGCCAGCAGCTTGTTGGGGACACCTTACAATGAGCAGTTCTTC. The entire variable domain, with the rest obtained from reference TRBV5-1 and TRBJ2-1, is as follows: KAGVTQTPRYLIKTRGQQVTLSCSPISGHRSVSWYQQTPGQGLQFLFEYFSETQRNKGNFPGRFSGRQFSNSRSEMNVSTLELGDSALYLCASSLLGTPYNEQFFGPGTRLTVL.

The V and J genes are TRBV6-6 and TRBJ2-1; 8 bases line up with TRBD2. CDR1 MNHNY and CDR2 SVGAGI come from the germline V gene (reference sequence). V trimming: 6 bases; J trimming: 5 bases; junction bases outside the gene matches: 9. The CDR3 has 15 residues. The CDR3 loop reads CASRSRTSRHNEQFF. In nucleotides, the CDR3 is TGTGCCAGCAGATCCCGGACTAGCCGCCACAATGAGCAGTTCTTC.

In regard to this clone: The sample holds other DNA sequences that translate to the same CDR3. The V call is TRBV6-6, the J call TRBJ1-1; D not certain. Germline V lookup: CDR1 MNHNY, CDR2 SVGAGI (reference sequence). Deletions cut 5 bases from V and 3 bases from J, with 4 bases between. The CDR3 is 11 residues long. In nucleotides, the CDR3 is TGTGCCAGCAGTATAGACACTGAAGCTTTCTTT. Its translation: CASSIDTEAFF.

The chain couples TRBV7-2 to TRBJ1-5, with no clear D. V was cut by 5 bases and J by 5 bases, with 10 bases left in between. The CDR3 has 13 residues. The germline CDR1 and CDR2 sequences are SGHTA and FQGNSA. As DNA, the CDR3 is TGTGCCAGCAGCCCTAGTGGGCATCAGCCCCAGCATTTT. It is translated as CASSPSGHQPQHF.

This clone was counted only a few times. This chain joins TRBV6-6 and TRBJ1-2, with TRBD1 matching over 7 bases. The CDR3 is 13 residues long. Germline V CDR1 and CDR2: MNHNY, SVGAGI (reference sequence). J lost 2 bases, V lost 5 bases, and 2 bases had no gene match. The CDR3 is CASSPGQNYGYTF. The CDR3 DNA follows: TGTGCCAGCAGTCCGGGACAGAACTATGGCTACACCTTC.

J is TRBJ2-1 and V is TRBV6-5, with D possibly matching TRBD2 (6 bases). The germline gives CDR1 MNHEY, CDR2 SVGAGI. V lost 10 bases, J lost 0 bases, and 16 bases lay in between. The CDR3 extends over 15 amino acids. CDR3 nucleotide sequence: TGTGCCACCGGTCGGTGGGAGGTCTCCTACAATGAGCAGTTCTTC. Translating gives CATGRWEVSYNEQFF.

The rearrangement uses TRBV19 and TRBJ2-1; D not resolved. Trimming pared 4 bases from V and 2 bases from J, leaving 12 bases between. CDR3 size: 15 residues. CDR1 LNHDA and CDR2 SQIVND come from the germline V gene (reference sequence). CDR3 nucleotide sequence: TGTGCCAGTAGTAAGGGCTCGTGGGCCTACAATGAGCAGTTCTTC. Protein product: CASSKGSWAYNEQFF.